The 27 T cell receptor beta chains in this list originate from one sample, sequenced in a study of shared T cell receptors in the human thymus. This table comes from immunoSEQ multiplex PCR, and its TCRdb copy is limited to in-frame clones, with some not included. The sample carries around 730,000 clones, approximately 85% recorded once. These data also featured in a second study, about human thymus T cells.

Sequenced material: thymocytes. Source of these receptors: a girl younger than two with a congenital heart defect.

The CDR3, as DNA: TGTGCCAGTAGCCGCCAGGGGCTCCCAAATCAGCCCCAGCATTTT. Translation gives CASSRQGLPNQPQHF. This chain uses TRBV19 with TRBJ1-5; D is perhaps TRBD1 (6 bases). With 6 bases removed from V and 4 bases from J, the gap between germline ends came to 16 bases. CDR3 size: 15 residues. CDR1 is LNHDA and CDR2 is SQIVND in the germline V gene (reference sequence).

The rearrangement links TRBV10-2 to TRBJ1-1, with D perhaps matching TRBD1 (6 bases). The germline gives CDR1 WSHSY, CDR2 SAAADI. The CDR3 is made up of 18 amino acids. Trimming took 6 bases from V and 0 from J, leaving 23 bases between them. The CDR3 bases are TGCGCCAGCAGGGCGGGGGGCAGGTTCAGGGTCATGAACACTGAAGCTTTCTTT. It specifies CASRAGGRFRVMNTEAFF.

This clone has just one count. The chain carries TRBV7-9 and TRBJ1-4; no clear D. The CDR3 covers 17 residues. V was trimmed by 1 base and J by 4 bases, leaving 16 bases between them. The germline V gene has CDR1 SEHNR and CDR2 FQNEAQ (reference sequence). DNA for the CDR3: TGTGCCAGCAGCTTAGAGGCGCGCGGGAAGGGTAATGAAAAACTGTTTTTT. Amino acids: CASSLEARGKGNEKLFF.

The rearrangement links TRBV7-6 to TRBJ2-5; D is unclear. This CDR3 has 14 amino acids. CDR1 and CDR2 from the germline V gene are SGHVS and FNYEAQ. V lost 0 bases to trimming and J lost 1 base, with 6 bases between them. As DNA, the CDR3 is TGTGCCAGCAGCTTAGCGCGAACCCAAGAGACCCAGTACTTC. Amino acids: CASSLARTQETQYF.

This clone has a handful of counts. This chain links TRBV28 with TRBJ1-5; D unclear. V gave up 0 bases and J gave up 6 bases, with 12 bases separating them. The CDR3 spans 15 residues. Germline V lookup: CDR1 MDHEN, CDR2 SYDVKM. In DNA form, the CDR3 reads TGTGCCAGCAGTTTATGTAGTTCCCTTACTCAGCCCCAGCATTTT. Its protein product is CASSLCSSLTQPQHF.

V and J are TRBV28 and TRBJ1-6, with TRBD1 as a possible D gene (5 bases). Between the trimmed V and J ends, which lost 6 bases and 7 bases, there was a span of 16 bases. Germline V lookup: CDR1 MDHEN, CDR2 SYDVKM. The CDR3 is 15 amino acids. The DNA of the CDR3 is TGTGCCAGCAGCCCCGGGACTCGGGGGAATTCACCCCTCCACTTT. This codes for CASSPGTRGNSPLHF.

A word on this clone: This same CDR3 is encoded by further DNA sequences in the sample. The gene calls are TRBV5-1 and TRBJ1-2; possible D gene TRBD1, 5 bases. The germline V and J ends were trimmed by 3 bases and 8 bases, with 8 bases remaining between them. Per germline, CDR1 SGHRS and CDR2 YFSETQ. The CDR3 has 11 amino acids. CDR3 DNA sequence: TGCGCCAGCAGCTCGGGGGGAGGCTACACCTTC. As protein: CASSSGGGYTF.

The rearrangement joins TRBV14 to TRBJ2-5; 13 nucleotides agree with TRBD2. This CDR3 region has 17 residues. Unmatched junction bases numbered 7, after V lost 1 base and J lost 5 bases. Germline CDR1 is SGHDN and CDR2 is FVKESK. This chain's CDR3 is CASSQVSGTSGDETQYF. The CDR3 coding sequence is TGTGCCAGCAGCCAAGTTTCCGGGACTAGCGGGGATGAGACCCAGTACTTC.

This clone was picked up a small number of times. The V and J genes are TRBV4-1 and TRBJ2-5; 7 bases align to TRBD2. CDR3 length: 15 residues. The ends lost 0 bases at V and 4 bases at J; junction bases unmatched: 5. Germline V gene sequence: CDR1 MGHRA, CDR2 YSYEKL. The CDR3 is CASSQERLAPETQYF. CDR3 sequence (DNA): TGCGCCAGCAGCCAAGAAAGACTAGCTCCAGAGACCCAGTACTTC.

The chain is built from TRBV19 and TRBJ2-7, with a possible D match to TRBD1 (6 bases). This CDR3 spans 14 amino acids. V was clipped by 3 bases and J by 3 bases, with 12 bases between them. The germline V gene encodes CDR1 LNHDA and CDR2 SQIVND (reference sequence). CDR3 region: CASSMSGGGYEQYF. In DNA, the CDR3 is TGTGCCAGTAGTATGAGTGGGGGCGGCTACGAGCAGTACTTC.

The chain couples TRBV4-1 to TRBJ2-5; the D is unclear. The CDR3 runs 15 residues. Germline V gene sequence: CDR1 MGHRA, CDR2 YSYEKL. Trimming pared 2 bases from V and 1 base from J, leaving 11 bases between. The DNA for the CDR3 is TGCGCCAGCAGCCAAAGATCGGTAGCCCAAGAGACCCAGTACTTC. Amino acid sequence: CASSQRSVAQETQYF.

J is TRBJ2-5 and V is TRBV2; D unresolved. The germline V gene encodes CDR1 SNHLY and CDR2 FYNNEI. V was shortened by 6 bases and J by 4 bases, with 6 bases between the two germline ends. The CDR3 is 11 residues long. CDR3 DNA sequence: TGTGCCAGCAGCCCAGGAGAGACCCAGTACTTC. Encoded protein: CASSPGETQYF.

V and J are TRBV28 and TRBJ1-6, with 10 bases lining up with TRBD1. V shed 6 bases, J shed 0 bases, and the junction held 5 bases outside the gene matches. Germline V CDR1 and CDR2: MDHEN, SYDVKM. The CDR3 is 17 residues long. CDR3 residues: CASSPGQGHSYNSPLHF. CDR3 bases: TGTGCCAGCAGCCCGGGACAGGGGCACTCCTATAATTCACCCCTCCACTTT.

The chain joins TRBV4-1 to TRBJ2-4; D is uncertain. CDR1 is MGHRA and CDR2 is YSYEKL in the germline V gene. The V and J ends lost 2 bases and 0 bases respectively, with 20 bases between them. CDR3 length: 19 residues. DNA for the CDR3: TGCGCCAGCAGCCAATATAAGTCCAGTCAGACTCTAGCCAAAAACATTCAGTACTTC. Protein: CASSQYKSSQTLAKNIQYF.

The rearrangement uses TRBV27 and TRBJ2-7; 13 bases are shared with TRBD2. The ends lost 0 bases at V and 2 bases at J; junction bases unmatched: 4. The CDR3 contains 17 residues. Germline loops: CDR1 MNHEY, CDR2 SMNVEV (reference sequence). CDR3 in amino acids: CASSLSLLAGGPYEQYF. The CDR3 coding sequence is TGTGCCAGCAGTTTATCCCTACTAGCGGGGGGGCCCTACGAGCAGTACTTC.

This chain joins TRBV2 and TRBJ2-3; 14 bases are a match to TRBD2. V lost 11 bases and J lost 7; bases outside the gene matches: 20. CDR3 length: 18 amino acids. Germline V lookup: CDR1 SNHLY, CDR2 FYNNEI. Here the CDR3 reads CAAQLRPGTSGGSNTQYF. The CDR3 DNA reads TGTGCCGCCCAGTTGCGGCCCGGGACTAGCGGGGGATCAAATACGCAGTATTTT. Full variable domain (remainder filled in from reference TRBV2 and TRBJ2-3): EPEVTQTPSHQVTQMGQEVILRCVPISNHLYFYWYRQILGQKVEFLVSFYNNEISEKSEIFDDQFSVERPDGSNFTLKIRSTKLEDSAMYFCAAQLRPGTSGGSNTQYFGPGTRLTVL.

The rearrangement joins TRBV5-1 to TRBJ2-7; maybe TRBD2 (7 bases). The CDR3 loop spans 16 amino acids. Germline V gene lookup returns CDR1 SGHRS and CDR2 YFSETQ. V was cut by 2 bases and J by 0 bases, with 15 bases left in between. In DNA, the CDR3 is TGCGCCAGCAGCTTCCCAGAAGGGGGGGGCTCCTACGAGCAGTACTTC. Residues: CASSFPEGGGSYEQYF.

The V gene is TRBV14, the J gene TRBJ1-6, with D perhaps matching TRBD1 (5 bases). This CDR3 is built from 17 residues. Germline V gene data show CDR1 as SGHDN and CDR2 as FVKESK. The V gene lost 3 bases and the J gene lost 5 bases, with 17 bases spanning the gap. The CDR3 loop reads CASSHSRGEGNNSPLHF. Here the CDR3 DNA reads TGTGCCAGCAGCCACAGTCGGGGGGAGGGCAATAATTCACCCCTCCACTTT.

This chain joins TRBV21-1 and TRBJ1-1; the table gives TRBD1 as D, unverified against the DNA. TRBV21-1 corresponds to a pseudogene. The CDR3 loop spans 19 amino acids. As DNA, the CDR3 is TGTGCCAGCAGCAAAAATTTAAGGGGGTTCCGGGACCTCATCACTGAAGCTTTCTTT. Its translation: CASSKNLRGFRDLITEAFF.

The chain links TRBV2 to TRBJ2-5; perhaps TRBD1 as D (6 bases). The CDR3 sequence is 13 residues long. The V end lost 3 bases, the J end lost 3 bases, and 8 bases lay between the germline ends. From germline, CDR1 is SNHLY and CDR2 FYNNEI. The CDR3 loop is CASSDKGEETQYF. The CDR3 DNA sequence: TGTGCCAGCAGTGATAAGGGGGAAGAGACCCAGTACTTC.

A single count supports this clone. The chain links TRBV14 to TRBJ2-7; possibly TRBD2 for D (6 bases). Germline-derived CDR1 and CDR2 are SGHDN and FVKESK. V was pared by 4 bases and J by 3 bases, with 10 bases between. This CDR3 has 13 residues. CDR3 amino acids: CASSLGGIYEQYF. As DNA, the CDR3 is TGTGCCAGCAGCCTGGGGGGAATCTACGAGCAGTACTTC.

This clone has more than one count but fewer than ten. The V call is TRBV4-1, the J call TRBJ2-3; no definite D call. Trimming removed 1 base from V and 0 bases from J, with 8 bases in between. CDR3 length: 15 residues. Germline lookup yields CDR1 MGHRA and CDR2 YSYEKL. CDR3 sequence: CASSQGGPSTDTQYF. In DNA, the CDR3 is TGCGCCAGCAGCCAAGGAGGCCCTAGCACAGATACGCAGTATTTT.

This chain connects TRBV19 to TRBJ1-5, with D uncertain. CDR3 length: 16 amino acids. V lost 5 bases and J 1 base, leaving 15 bases between the germline ends. Germline CDR1 reads LNHDA; CDR2 reads SQIVND (reference sequence). CDR3 sequence: CASSSGNDSSNQPQHF. The CDR3 DNA is TGTGCCAGTAGTTCGGGGAATGACTCGAGCAATCAGCCCCAGCATTTT.

The chain links TRBV28 to TRBJ1-5; 8 bases line up with TRBD1. Germline V gene lookup returns CDR1 MDHEN and CDR2 SYDVKM. The CDR3 length is 21 residues. V shed 3 bases and J 0 bases; nucleotides not matched to a gene: 19. CDR3 region: CASSLGRFPGQVLDSNQPQHF. The CDR3 nucleotides are TGTGCCAGCAGTTTGGGCAGATTCCCGGGACAGGTACTTGATAGCAATCAGCCCCAGCATTTT.

This clone was recorded only once. This rearrangement joins TRBV2 to TRBJ1-2, with 10 bases lining up with TRBD1. This CDR3 is built from 15 residues. The V segment lost 6 bases and the J segment 2 bases; nucleotides outside the gene matches: 6. CDR1 and CDR2 from the germline V gene are SNHLY and FYNNEI. The CDR3 DNA is TGTGCCAGCAGAGCCGCGGGACAGGGGAACTATGGCTACACCTTC. The encoded protein is CASRAAGQGNYGYTF.

CDR3 nucleotide sequence: TGCGCCAGCAGCCAGAACCCGGGACTAGACAACAATGAGCAGTTCTTC. This codes for CASSQNPGLDNNEQFF. This rearrangement joins TRBV4-1 to TRBJ2-1; 8 nucleotides agree with TRBD2. The CDR3 totals 16 residues. Germline values: CDR1 MGHRA, CDR2 YSYEKL. Trimming removed 3 bases from V and 5 bases from J; junction bases left unmatched: 9.

A single count supports this clone. The chain employs TRBV9 and TRBJ2-5, with 11 bases matching TRBD2. Germline-derived CDR1 and CDR2 are SGDLS and YYNGEE. The CDR3 contains 14 residues. Losses at the gene ends were 5 bases for V and 1 base for J; bases not matched to a gene: 1. CDR3 in amino acids: CASSGLAGQETQYF. The DNA for the CDR3 is TGTGCCAGCAGTGGACTAGCGGGCCAAGAGACCCAGTACTTC.